The source of this T cell receptor beta chain is a study of blood T cell repertoires in COVID-19. Using immunoSEQ multiplex PCR, the repertoire was profiled, and TCRdb retains in-frame clones only, with some absent. The sample carries some 28,000 clones, approximately 87% recorded once. The CDR3 covers 14 residues. Trimming pared 0 bases from V and 3 bases from J, leaving 8 bases between. Germline assignment: CDR1 MNHNY and CDR2 SVGAGI (reference sequence). The rearrangement links TRBV6-6 to TRBJ1-2; D is unresolved. The receptor was isolated from a man in his 70s with active COVID-19. The sequencing input was peripheral blood. CDR3: CASSYSSGYYGYTF. Written as DNA, the CDR3 is TGTGCCAGCAGTTACTCGAGTGGTTACTATGGCTACACCTTC.